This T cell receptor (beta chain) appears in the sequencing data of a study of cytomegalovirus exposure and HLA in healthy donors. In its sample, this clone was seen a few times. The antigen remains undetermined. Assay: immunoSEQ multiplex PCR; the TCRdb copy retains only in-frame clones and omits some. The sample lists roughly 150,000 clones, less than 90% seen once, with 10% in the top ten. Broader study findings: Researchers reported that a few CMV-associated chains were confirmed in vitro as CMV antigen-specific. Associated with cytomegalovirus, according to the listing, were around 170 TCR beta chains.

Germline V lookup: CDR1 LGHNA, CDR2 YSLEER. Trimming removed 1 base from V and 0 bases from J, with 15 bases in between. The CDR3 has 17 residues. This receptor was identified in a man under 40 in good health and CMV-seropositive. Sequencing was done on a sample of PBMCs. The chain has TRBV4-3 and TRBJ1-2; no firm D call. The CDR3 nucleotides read TGCGCCAGCAGCCAAGTATGGGGAGCCCGATCTAACTATGGCTACACCTTC. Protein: CASSQVWGARSNYGYTF.